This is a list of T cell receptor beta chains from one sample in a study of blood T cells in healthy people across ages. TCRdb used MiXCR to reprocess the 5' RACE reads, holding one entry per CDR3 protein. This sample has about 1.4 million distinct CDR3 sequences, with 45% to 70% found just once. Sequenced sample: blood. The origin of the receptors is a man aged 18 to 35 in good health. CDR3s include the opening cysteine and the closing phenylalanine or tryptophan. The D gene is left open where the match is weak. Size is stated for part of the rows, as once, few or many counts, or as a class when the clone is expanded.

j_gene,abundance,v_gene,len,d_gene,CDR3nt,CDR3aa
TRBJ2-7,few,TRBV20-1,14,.,TGCAGTGCTAGAGATCGAACAGGACCCTACGAGCAGTACTTC,CSARDRTGPYEQYF
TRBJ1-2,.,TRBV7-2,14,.,TGTGCCAGCAGCTCCGACAGGAGAACCTATGGCTACACCTTC,CASSSDRRTYGYTF
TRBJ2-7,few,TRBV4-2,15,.,TGTGCCAGCAGCCAAAACCGGGCAATGGACGGGGAGCAGTACTTC,CASSQNRAMDGEQYF
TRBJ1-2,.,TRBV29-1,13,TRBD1,TGCAGCGCCACGACAGGGGGTAACTATGGCTACACCTTC,CSATTGGNYGYTF
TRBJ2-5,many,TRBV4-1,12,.,TGTGCCAGCAGCCGAGCGGGAGAGACCCAGTACTTC,CASSRAGETQYF
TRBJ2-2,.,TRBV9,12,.,TGTGCCAGCAGCCCACATGCCGGGGAGCTGTTTTTT,CASSPHAGELFF
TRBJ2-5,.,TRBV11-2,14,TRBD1,TGTGCCAGCAGTGGATGGGACAGCCAAGAGACCCAGTACTTC,CASSGWDSQETQYF
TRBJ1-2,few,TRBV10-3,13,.,TGTGCCATCACTGGGGGTTCGCGGTATGGCTACACCTTC,CAITGGSRYGYTF
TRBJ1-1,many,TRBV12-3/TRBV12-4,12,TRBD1,TGTGCCAGCACCAAGACAGGGAGCGTGGCTTTCTTT,CASTKTGSVAFF
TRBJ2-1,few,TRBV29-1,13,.,TGCAGCGTTGAAGGCGTGACTAGTGATGAGCAGTTCTTC,CSVEGVTSDEQFF
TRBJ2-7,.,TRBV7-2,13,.,TGTGCCAGCAGCGACCCTAGGGGGGGGTTTCAGTACTTC,CASSDPRGGFQYF
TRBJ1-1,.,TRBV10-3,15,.,TGTGCCATCACTCACGACTCAGGGGCAGATACTGAAGCTTTCTTT,CAITHDSGADTEAFF
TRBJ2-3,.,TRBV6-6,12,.,TGTGCCACCACCCCAGGAGTCCATACGCAGTATTTT,CATTPGVHTQYF
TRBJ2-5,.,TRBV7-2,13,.,TGTGCCAACAGCTTAGGGGGGAGAGAGACCCAGTACTTC,CANSLGGRETQYF
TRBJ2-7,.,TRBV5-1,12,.,TGCGCCAGCAGCCAGATAGGTAATGAGCAGTACTTC,CASSQIGNEQYF
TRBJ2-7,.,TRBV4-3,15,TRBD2,TGCGCCAGCAGCCTCACACTAGCGGGGGGCTACGAGCAGTACTTC,CASSLTLAGGYEQYF
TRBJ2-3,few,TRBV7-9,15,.,TGTGCCAGCAGCTTAGTCAGGTATAGCACAGATACGCAGTATTTT,CASSLVRYSTDTQYF
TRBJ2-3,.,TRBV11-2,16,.,TGTGCCAGCAGCGCGTTGCTAGCGACCAGCACAGATACGCAGTATTTT,CASSALLATSTDTQYF
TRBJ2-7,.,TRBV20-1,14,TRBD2,TGCAGTGCTGTAGAATCTAGCGGAACATACGAGCAGTACTTC,CSAVESSGTYEQYF
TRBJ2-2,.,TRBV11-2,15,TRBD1,TGTGCCAGCAGCCCGAACAGGGGGCTGGTAGGGGAGCTGTTTTTT,CASSPNRGLVGELFF
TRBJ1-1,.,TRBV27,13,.,TGTGCCAGCAGTTTCTCCCTTAACACTGAAGCTTTCTTT,CASSFSLNTEAFF
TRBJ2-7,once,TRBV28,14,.,TGTGCCACCCCACCCAAAGGACTACCCTACGAGCAGTACTTC,CATPPKGLPYEQYF
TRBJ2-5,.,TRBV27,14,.,TGTGCCAGCAGTTTAGCGTCCAGGGTCGAGACCCAGTACTTC,CASSLASRVETQYF
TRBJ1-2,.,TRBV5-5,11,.,TGTGCCAGCAGCTTATTTCAGAGCTACACCTTC,CASSLFQSYTF
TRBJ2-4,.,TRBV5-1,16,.,TGCGCCAGCAGCGGAACAGGGTCCCTAGCCAAAAACATTCAGTACTTC,CASSGTGSLAKNIQYF
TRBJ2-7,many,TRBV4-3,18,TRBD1,TGCGCCAGCAGCCAAGACAGTACGTACCGGGACAGGACCTACGAGCAGTACTTC,CASSQDSTYRDRTYEQYF
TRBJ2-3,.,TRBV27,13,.,TGTGCCAGCGGACCCATGTCACATGTGGGGCAGTATTTT,CASGPMSHVGQYF
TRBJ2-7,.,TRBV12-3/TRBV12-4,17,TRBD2,TGTGCCAGCAGTGGGGACCCCGGAAGCGGGAGGGCCTACGAGCAGTACTTC,CASSGDPGSGRAYEQYF
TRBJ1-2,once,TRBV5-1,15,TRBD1,TGCGCCACCCATACCGGGACAGGGTCAAGCTATGGCTACACCTTC,CATHTGTGSSYGYTF
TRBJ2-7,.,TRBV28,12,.,TGTGCCAGCCGCGGATACAGGTACGAGCAGTACTTC,CASRGYRYEQYF
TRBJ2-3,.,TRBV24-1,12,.,TGTGCCACCAGTGATTTGCTAAATACGCAGTATTTT,CATSDLLNTQYF
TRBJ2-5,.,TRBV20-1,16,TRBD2,TGCAGTGCAGAGCCCCTAGCGGGAGTCCTTTACAATGAGCAGTACTTC,CSAEPLAGVLYNEQYF
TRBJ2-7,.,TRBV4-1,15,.,TGCGCCAGCAGCCAAGCCTTTTTGGGTAGCTACGAGCAGTACTTC,CASSQAFLGSYEQYF
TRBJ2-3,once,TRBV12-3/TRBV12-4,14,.,TGTGCCACCTCCCCCGGCGTTTACAGAGATACGCAGTATTTT,CATSPGVYRDTQYF